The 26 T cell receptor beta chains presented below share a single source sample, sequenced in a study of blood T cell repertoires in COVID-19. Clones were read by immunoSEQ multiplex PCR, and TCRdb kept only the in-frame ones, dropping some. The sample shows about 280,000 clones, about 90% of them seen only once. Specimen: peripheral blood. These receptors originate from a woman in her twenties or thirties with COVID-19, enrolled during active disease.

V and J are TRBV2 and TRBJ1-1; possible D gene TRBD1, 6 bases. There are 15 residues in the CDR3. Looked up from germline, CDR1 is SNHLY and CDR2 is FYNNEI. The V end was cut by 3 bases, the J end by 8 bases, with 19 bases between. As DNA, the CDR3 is TGTGCCAGCAGTGACCCGGGGACACCCCGGACGGAAGCTTTCTTT. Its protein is CASSDPGTPRTEAFF.

In DNA form, the CDR3 reads TGTGCCAGCAACTCTCTGACCTACGAGCAGTACTTC. It specifies CASNSLTYEQYF. The rearrangement links TRBV5-6 to TRBJ2-7, with D unclear. This CDR3 spans 12 amino acids. Trimming cost V 6 bases and J 2 bases, with 9 bases left between them. Germline V gene data show CDR1 as SGHDT and CDR2 as YYEEEE.

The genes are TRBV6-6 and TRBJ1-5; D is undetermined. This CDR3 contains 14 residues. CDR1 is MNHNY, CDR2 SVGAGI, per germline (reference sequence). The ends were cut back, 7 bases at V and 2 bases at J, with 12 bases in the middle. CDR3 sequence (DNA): TGTGCCAGCAAACCCCAAACGGGCAATCAGCCCCAGCATTTT. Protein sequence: CASKPQTGNQPQHF.

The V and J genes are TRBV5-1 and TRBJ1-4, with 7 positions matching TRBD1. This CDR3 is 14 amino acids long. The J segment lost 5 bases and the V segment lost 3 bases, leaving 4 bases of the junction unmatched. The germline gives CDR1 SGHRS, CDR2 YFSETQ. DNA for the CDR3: TGCGCCAGCAGCTCGGGACAGAGGAATGAAAAACTGTTTTTT. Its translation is CASSSGQRNEKLFF.

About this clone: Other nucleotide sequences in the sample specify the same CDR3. The CDR3 coding sequence is TGTGCCAGCAGTTTACTAAATTCACCCCTCCACTTT. Translating it yields CASSLLNSPLHF. This rearrangement joins TRBV27 to TRBJ1-6; D not resolved. In germline, CDR1 is MNHEY, CDR2 SMNVEV (reference sequence). There are 12 residues in the CDR3. Trimming stripped 2 bases from V and 7 bases from J, with 3 bases between.

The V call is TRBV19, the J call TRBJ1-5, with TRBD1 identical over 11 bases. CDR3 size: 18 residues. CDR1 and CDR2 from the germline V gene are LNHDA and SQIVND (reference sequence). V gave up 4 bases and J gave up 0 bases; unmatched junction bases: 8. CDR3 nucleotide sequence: TGTGCCAGTAGTACCCGGACAGGGGGCGCCTATAGCAATCAGCCCCAGCATTTT. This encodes CASSTRTGGAYSNQPQHF.

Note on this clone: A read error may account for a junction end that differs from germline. The CDR3 sequence: CAISKSHQGAGAVQPQHF. CDR3 coding DNA: TGTGCCATCAGTAAGTCTCATCAGGGGGCGGGTGCCGTTCAGCCCCAGCATTTT. V and J are TRBV10-3 and TRBJ1-5; 8 positions agree with TRBD1. The germline V gene has CDR1 ENHRY and CDR2 SYGVKD. This CDR3 comprises 18 residues.

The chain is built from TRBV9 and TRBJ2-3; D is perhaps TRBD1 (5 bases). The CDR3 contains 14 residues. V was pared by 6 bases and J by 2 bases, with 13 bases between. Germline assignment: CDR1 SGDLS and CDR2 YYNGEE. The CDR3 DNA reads TGTGCCAGCACGCGAGGCAGGGACACAGATACGCAGTATTTT. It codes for CASTRGRDTDTQYF.

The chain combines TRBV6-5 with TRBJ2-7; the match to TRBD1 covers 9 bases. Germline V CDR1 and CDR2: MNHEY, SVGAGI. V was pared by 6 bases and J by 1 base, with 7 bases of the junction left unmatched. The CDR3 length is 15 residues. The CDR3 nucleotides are TGTGCCAGCAGGCCCGGGACAGGGCTGTCCTACGAGCAGTACTTC. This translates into CASRPGTGLSYEQYF.

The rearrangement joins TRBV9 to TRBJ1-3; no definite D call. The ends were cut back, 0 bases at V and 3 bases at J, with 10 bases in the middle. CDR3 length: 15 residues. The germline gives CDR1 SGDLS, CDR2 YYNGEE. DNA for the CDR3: TGTGCCAGCAGCGTAGAATCAGGCTTTGGAAACACCATATATTTT. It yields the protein CASSVESGFGNTIYF.

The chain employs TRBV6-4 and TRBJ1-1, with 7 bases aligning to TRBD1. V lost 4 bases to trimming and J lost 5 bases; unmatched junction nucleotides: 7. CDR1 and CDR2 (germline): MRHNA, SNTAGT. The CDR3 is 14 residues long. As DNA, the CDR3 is TGTGCCAGCAGTGTGAACAGGGGTCGAACTGAAGCTTTCTTT. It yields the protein CASSVNRGRTEAFF.

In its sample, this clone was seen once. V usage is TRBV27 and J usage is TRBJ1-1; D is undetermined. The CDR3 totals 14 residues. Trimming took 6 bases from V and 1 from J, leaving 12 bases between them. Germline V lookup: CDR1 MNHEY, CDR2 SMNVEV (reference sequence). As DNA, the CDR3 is TGTGCCAGCAGACCTCAGCGAGGGAACACTGAAGCTTTCTTT. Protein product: CASRPQRGNTEAFF.

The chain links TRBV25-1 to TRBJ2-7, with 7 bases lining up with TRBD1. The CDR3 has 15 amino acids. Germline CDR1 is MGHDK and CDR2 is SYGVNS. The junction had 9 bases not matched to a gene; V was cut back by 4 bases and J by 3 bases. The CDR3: CASSAPGTVIYEQYF. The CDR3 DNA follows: TGTGCCAGCAGTGCCCCCGGGACAGTCATCTACGAGCAGTACTTC.

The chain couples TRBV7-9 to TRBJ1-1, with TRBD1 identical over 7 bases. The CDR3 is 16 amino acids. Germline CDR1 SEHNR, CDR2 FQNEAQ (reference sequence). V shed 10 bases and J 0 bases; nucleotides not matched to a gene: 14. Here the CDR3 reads CATELRDSFLNTEAFF. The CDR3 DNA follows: TGTGCCACCGAACTCCGGGACAGTTTTTTGAACACTGAAGCTTTCTTT. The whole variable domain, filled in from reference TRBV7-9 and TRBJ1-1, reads DTGVSQNPRHKITKRGQNVTFRCDPISEHNRLYWYRQTLGQGPEFLTYFQNEAQLEKSRLLSDRFSAERPKGSFSTLEIQRTEQGDSAMYLCATELRDSFLNTEAFFGQGTRLTVV.

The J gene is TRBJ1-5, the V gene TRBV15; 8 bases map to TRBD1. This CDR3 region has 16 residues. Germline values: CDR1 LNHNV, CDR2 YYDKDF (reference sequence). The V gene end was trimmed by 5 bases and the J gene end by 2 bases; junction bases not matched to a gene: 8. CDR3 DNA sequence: TGTGCCACCAGCCCCGGACAGGGTAGGGGCAATCAGCCCCAGCATTTT. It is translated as CATSPGQGRGNQPQHF.

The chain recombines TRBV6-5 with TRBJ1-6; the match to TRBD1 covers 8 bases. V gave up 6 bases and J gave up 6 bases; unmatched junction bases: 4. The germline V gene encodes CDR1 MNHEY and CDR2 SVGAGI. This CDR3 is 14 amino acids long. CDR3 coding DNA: TGTGCCAGCAGCTCCGGACAGGGTAATTCACCCCTCCACTTT. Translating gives CASSSGQGNSPLHF.

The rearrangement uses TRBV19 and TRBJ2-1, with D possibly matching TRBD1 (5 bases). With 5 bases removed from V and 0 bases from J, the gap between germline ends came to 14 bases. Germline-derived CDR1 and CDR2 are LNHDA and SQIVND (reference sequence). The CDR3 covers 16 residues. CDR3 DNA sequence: TGTGCCAGTAGTGCGAGTCAGGGTCACTCCTACAATGAGCAGTTCTTC. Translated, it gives CASSASQGHSYNEQFF.

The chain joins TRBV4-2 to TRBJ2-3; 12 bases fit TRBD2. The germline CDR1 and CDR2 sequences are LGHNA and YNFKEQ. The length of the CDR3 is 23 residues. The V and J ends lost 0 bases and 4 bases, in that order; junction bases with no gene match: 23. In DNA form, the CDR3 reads TGTGCCAGCAGCCAAGATCCCGCTAGCGGGGGGGCCTCGTCTAATCATCACGCAGATACGCAGTATTTT. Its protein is CASSQDPASGGASSNHHADTQYF.

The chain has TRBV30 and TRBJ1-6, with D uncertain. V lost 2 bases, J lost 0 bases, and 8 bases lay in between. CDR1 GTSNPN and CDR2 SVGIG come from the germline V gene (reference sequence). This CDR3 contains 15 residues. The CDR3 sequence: CAWSFRSSYNSPLHF. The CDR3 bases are TGTGCCTGGAGTTTCCGGAGCTCCTATAATTCACCCCTCCACTTT.

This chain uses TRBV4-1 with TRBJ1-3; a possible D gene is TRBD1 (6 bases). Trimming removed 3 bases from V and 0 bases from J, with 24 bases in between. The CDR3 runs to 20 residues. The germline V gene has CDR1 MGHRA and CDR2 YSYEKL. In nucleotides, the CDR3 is TGCGCCAGCAGCCACGCGGCGAGCGCGGGGGCAGGGGTCTCTGGAAACACCATATATTTT. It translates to CASSHAASAGAGVSGNTIYF.

CDR3: CASGSGQGPSYEQYF. For the CDR3, the DNA is TGTGCTAGTGGTTCCGGACAGGGCCCCTCCTACGAGCAGTACTTC. V gene TRBV12-5 combines with J gene TRBJ2-7; TRBD1 aligns across 8 bases. With V trimmed by 4 bases and J by 0 bases, 5 bases remained unmatched. The CDR3 has 15 residues. CDR1 is LGHNT, CDR2 FRNRAP, per germline.

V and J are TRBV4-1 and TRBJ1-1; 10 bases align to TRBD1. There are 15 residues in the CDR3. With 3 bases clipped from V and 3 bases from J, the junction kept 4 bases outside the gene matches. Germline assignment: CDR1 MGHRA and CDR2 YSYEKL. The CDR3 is CASSHAGTGDTEAFF. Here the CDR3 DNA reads TGCGCCAGCAGCCATGCCGGGACAGGGGACACTGAAGCTTTCTTT.

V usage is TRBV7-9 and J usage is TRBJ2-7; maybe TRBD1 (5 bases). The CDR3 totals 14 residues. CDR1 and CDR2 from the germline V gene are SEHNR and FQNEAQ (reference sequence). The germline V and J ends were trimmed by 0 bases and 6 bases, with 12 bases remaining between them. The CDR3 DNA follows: TGTGCCAGCAGCTTAGCGGACATACCAAGCGAGCAGTACTTC. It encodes CASSLADIPSEQYF.

The CDR3 region is CASSGRYTGNTEAFF. CDR3 nucleotides: TGTGCCAGCAGCGGACGATATACAGGGAACACTGAAGCTTTCTTT. This sequence joins TRBV7-9 and TRBJ1-1, with a weak D call TRBD1 (5 bases). V lost 5 bases and J 1 base, leaving 14 bases between the germline ends. This CDR3 comprises 15 residues. The V gene's germline CDR1 is SEHNR and CDR2 FQNEAQ (reference sequence).

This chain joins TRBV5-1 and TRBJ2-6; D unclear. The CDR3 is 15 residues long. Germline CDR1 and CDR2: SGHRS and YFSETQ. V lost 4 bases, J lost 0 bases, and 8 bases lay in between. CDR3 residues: CASSLTPSGANVLTF. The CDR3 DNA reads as TGCGCCAGCAGCCTAACCCCCTCTGGGGCCAACGTCCTGACTTTC.

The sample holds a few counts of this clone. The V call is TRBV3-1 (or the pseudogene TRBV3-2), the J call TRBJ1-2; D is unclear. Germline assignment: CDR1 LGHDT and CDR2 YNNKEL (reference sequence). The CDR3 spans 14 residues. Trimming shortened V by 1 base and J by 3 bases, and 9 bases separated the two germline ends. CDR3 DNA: TGTGCCAGCAGCCAAGGAGGTCTCTACTATGGCTACACCTTC. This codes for CASSQGGLYYGYTF.